This T cell receptor (beta chain) came from a study of response to subunit inactivated influenza vaccine. In TCRdb, the RT-PCR reads were re-called with MiXCR into one record per CDR3 protein. The sample yields about 800,000 distinct CDR3 sequences, less than 25% seen once. The study, taken as a whole, reports: Each seasonal flu vaccination may recruit only limited new T cells, authors suggested.

Germline CDR1 and CDR2: SEHNR and FQNEAQ (reference sequence). This CDR3 has 12 residues. V lost 4 bases and J lost 9; bases outside the gene matches: 4. This clonotype has more than one count but fewer than ten. Its antigen is unidentified. The material was PBMCs from blood, obtained less than 6 days after vaccination. The sequence was collected from a man aged 50-60 years who received an inactivated influenza vaccine. The chain links TRBV7-9 to TRBJ2-7; 9 positions agree with TRBD2. The CDR3 is CASSSQREAQYF. CDR3 nucleotides: TGTGCCAGCAGCTCTCAGCGGGAGGCGCAGTACTTC.